The source of this T cell receptor beta chain is a study of CD8+CD57+ T cells in acquired aplastic anemia. Genomic DNA, serving as template, underwent TCR beta VDJ and CDR3 profiling. TCRdb used MiXCR to reprocess the reads, holding one entry per CDR3 protein. The sample records 250,000 to 300,000 distinct CDR3 sequences, under 60% being singletons. Patients picked for sequencing had shown CD8+CD57+ cell expansion detected by flow cytometry. There are many counts of this clonotype. The V end lost 0 bases, the J end lost 0 bases, and 12 bases lay between the germline ends. The CDR3 is made up of 17 amino acids. CDR1 SGDLS and CDR2 YYNGEE come from the germline V gene.

Sequencing was performed on sorted CD4+, CD8+, or CD8+CD57+ T cells (not recorded which) from PBMCs. The chain recombines TRBV9 with TRBJ2-2; D is unresolved. The TCR comes from a human donor with aplastic anemia. CDR3 amino acids: CASSVGGRGTNTGELFF. The DNA of the CDR3 is TGTGCCAGCAGCGTAGGAGGTCGCGGTACGAACACCGGGGAGCTGTTTTTT.